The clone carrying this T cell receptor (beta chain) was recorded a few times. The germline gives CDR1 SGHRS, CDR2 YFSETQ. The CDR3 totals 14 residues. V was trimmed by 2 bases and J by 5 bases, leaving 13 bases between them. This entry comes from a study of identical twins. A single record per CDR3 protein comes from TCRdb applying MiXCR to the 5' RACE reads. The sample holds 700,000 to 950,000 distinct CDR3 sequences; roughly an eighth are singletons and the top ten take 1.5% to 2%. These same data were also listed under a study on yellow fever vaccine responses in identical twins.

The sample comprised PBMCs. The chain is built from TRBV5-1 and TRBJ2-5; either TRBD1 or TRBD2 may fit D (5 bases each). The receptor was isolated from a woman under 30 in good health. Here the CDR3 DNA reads TGCGCCAGCAGCTTTGATCGAGGGGCTGAGACCCAGTACTTC. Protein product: CASSFDRGAETQYF. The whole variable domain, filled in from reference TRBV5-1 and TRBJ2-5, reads KAGVTQTPRYLIKTRGQQVTLSCSPISGHRSVSWYQQTPGQGLQFLFEYFSETQRNKGNFPGRFSGRQFSNSRSEMNVSTLELGDSALYLCASSFDRGAETQYFGPGTRLLVL.